This TCR beta chain was identified in a study of blood T cell repertoires in COVID-19. J was trimmed by 6 bases and V by 4 bases; bases with no gene match: 10. CDR1 and CDR2 (germline): SGHRS, YFSETQ. This CDR3 has 16 residues. In the original processing: The authors estimated nucleated cell counts from reference gene primer amplification. Measured with immunoSEQ multiplex PCR; TCRdb has only the in-frame clones, and not every one. The V and J calls and clone size come from that table; D and trimming were worked out from the DNA. The sample gives under 200,000 clones, roughly 84% of which show up once; roughly 9.8% is in the top ten.

The sequenced material came from peripheral blood. This receptor was identified in a woman aged 80 or older with acute or convalescent COVID-19. The chain combines TRBV5-1 with TRBJ2-2; 9 bases are a match to TRBD1. In DNA form, the CDR3 reads TGCGCCAGCAGCCCCCGCGACAGGGGGTGGGCCGGGGAGCTGTTTTTT. It encodes CASSPRDRGWAGELFF.